This entry features one T cell receptor (beta chain) sequence. The record originates from a study of T cells in Graves' hyperthyroidism and ophthalmopathy. The germline V gene has CDR1 DFQATT and CDR2 SNEGSKA (reference sequence). This CDR3 comprises 15 residues. V was trimmed by 0 bases and J by 2 bases, leaving 13 bases between them. RNA transcripts served as the template for amplifying TCR beta CDR3 regions. First-round RT-PCR targeting the TCR CDR3 was performed with the HTBI primer set. MiXCR was run by TCRdb on the multiplex PCR reads, yielding one entry per CDR3 protein. The sample includes about 710,000 distinct CDR3 sequences, roughly 15% seen only once; the top ten take around 8%. For Graves' hyperthyroidism to be stable, ophthalmopathy could not progress within 18 months.

This TCR derives from a man aged 18 to 30 with Graves' hyperthyroidism. The sequenced material came from blood. V and J are TRBV20-1 and TRBJ2-5, with D perhaps matching TRBD1 or TRBD2 (5 bases each). In DNA form, the CDR3 reads TGCAGTGCTAGAGATGTGGGGACGGCACAAGAGACCCAGTACTTC. Its translation: CSARDVGTAQETQYF.